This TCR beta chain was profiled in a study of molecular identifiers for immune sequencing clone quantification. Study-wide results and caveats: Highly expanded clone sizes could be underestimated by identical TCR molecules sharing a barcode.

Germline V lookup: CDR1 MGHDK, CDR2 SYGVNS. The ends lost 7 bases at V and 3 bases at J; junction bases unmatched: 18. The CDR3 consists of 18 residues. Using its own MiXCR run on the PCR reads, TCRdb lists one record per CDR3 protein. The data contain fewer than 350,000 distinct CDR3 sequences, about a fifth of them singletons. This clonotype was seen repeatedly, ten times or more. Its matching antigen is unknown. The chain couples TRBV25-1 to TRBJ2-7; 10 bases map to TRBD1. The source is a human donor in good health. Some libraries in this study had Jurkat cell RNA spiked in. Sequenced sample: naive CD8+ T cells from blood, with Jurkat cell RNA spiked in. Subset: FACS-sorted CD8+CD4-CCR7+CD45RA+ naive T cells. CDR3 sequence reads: CASTTEGQGQPRGYEQYF. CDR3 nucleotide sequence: TGTGCCAGCACTACGGAGGGACAGGGGCAACCCCGCGGCTACGAGCAGTACTTC.